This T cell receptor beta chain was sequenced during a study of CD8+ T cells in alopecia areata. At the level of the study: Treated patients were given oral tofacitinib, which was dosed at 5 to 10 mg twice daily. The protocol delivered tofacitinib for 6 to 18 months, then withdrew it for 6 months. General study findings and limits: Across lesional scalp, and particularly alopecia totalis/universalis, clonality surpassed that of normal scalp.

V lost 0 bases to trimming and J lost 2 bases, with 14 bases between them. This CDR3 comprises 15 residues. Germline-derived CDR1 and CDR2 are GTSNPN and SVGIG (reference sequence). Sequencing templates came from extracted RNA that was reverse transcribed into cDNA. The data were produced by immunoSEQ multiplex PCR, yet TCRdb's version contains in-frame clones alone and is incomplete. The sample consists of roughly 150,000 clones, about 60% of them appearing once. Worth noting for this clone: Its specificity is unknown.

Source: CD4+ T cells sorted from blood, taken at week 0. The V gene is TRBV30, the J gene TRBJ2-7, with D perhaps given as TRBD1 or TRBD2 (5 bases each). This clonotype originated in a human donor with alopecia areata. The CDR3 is CAWSVPRDGPYEQYF. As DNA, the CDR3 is TGTGCCTGGAGTGTACCCCGGGACGGCCCCTACGAGCAGTACTTC.